The rows below give T cell receptor beta chains drawn from one sample of a study of response to subunit inactivated influenza vaccine. One entry per CDR3 protein results from TCRdb running MiXCR on the RT-PCR reads. The data hold around 250,000 distinct CDR3 sequences, with 10% to 15% observed a single time. Sample: non-naive T cells sorted from PBMCs, taken 14 to 15 days before vaccination. These receptors were taken from a man in his fifties who received an inactivated influenza vaccine. CDR3s include the opening cysteine and the closing phenylalanine or tryptophan. D genes are given only for firm matches. Clone size is given for some rows only: seen once, a few or many times, or a class if the clone is expanded.

d_call	v_call	j_call	clone_size	cdr3_aa	cdr3_nt
.	TRBV6-2/TRBV6-3	TRBJ1-1	.	CASSSRQSLNTEAFF	TGTGCCAGCAGTTCACGACAGAGCCTGAACACTGAAGCTTTCTTT
.	TRBV10-3	TRBJ1-3	few	CAISDPTPYSGRSGNTIYF	TGTGCCATCAGTGACCCCACCCCCTACTCGGGTCGTTCTGGAAACACCATATATTTT
.	TRBV3-1	TRBJ2-1	many	CASSQVLRLQRSYNEQFF	TGTGCCAGCAGCCAGGTCTTAAGGTTGCAGCGCTCCTACAATGAGCAGTTCTTC
.	TRBV30	TRBJ2-1	.	CAWSVNRDNEQFF	TGTGCCTGGAGTGTGAATCGGGACAATGAGCAGTTCTTC
TRBD1	TRBV20-1	TRBJ2-4	.	CSARDWTGLAKNIQYF	TGCAGTGCTAGAGATTGGACAGGGCTAGCCAAAAACATTCAGTACTTC
.	TRBV7-9	TRBJ2-1	many	CASSLIFRPSDNEQFF	TGTGCCAGCAGCTTAATATTCCGGCCCTCGGACAATGAGCAGTTCTTC
.	TRBV3-1	TRBJ1-4	few	CASSSSGGIGEKLFF	TGTGCCAGCAGTTCCTCTGGGGGGATCGGGGAAAAACTGTTTTTT
.	TRBV6-1	TRBJ1-2	many	CASSEAPSLYGYTF	TGTGCCAGCAGTGAAGCGCCCAGCCTCTATGGCTACACCTTC
TRBD2	TRBV4-1	TRBJ2-7	.	CASSPGGGLGYEQYF	TGCGCCAGCAGCCCCGGGGGAGGGCTTGGCTACGAGCAGTACTTC
.	TRBV10-3	TRBJ2-7	many	CAISEGRGRSEQYF	TGTGCCATCAGTGAGGGCAGGGGCCGCAGCGAGCAGTACTTC
TRBD1	TRBV12-3/TRBV12-4	TRBJ2-5	few	CASRPDRGLGETQYF	TGTGCCAGCAGACCGGACAGGGGTCTGGGGGAGACCCAGTACTTC
.	TRBV12-3/TRBV12-4	TRBJ2-2	many	CASRGSSAGELFF	TGTGCCAGCAGAGGGAGCAGCGCCGGGGAGCTGTTTTTT
.	TRBV6-1	TRBJ1-1	few	CASSERQKNTEAFF	TGTGCCAGCAGTGAAAGACAAAAGAACACTGAAGCTTTCTTT
.	TRBV6-5	TRBJ2-6	few	CASSWGPSSGANVLTF	TGTGCCAGCAGTTGGGGGCCAAGCTCTGGGGCCAACGTCCTGACTTTC
TRBD2	TRBV6-2/TRBV6-3	TRBJ2-2	many	CASSYPSLAGSIGELFF	TGTGCCAGCAGTTACCCATCGCTAGCGGGGAGTATCGGGGAGCTGTTTTTT
.	TRBV6-5	TRBJ1-6	few	CASSYPAGDYNSPLHF	TGTGCCAGCAGTTACCCCGCGGGGGACTATAATTCACCCCTCCACTTT
TRBD1	TRBV27	TRBJ1-6	many	CASKSDRVGNSPLHF	TGTGCCAGCAAGTCCGACAGGGTCGGAAATTCACCCCTCCACTTT
.	TRBV12-3/TRBV12-4	TRBJ2-7	.	CASTTNFGGINEQYF	TGTGCCAGCACCACCAACTTTGGGGGGATAAACGAGCAGTACTTC
TRBD2	TRBV6-1	TRBJ2-7	.	CASSEAYGRLGEQYF	TGTGCCAGCAGTGAAGCATACGGGAGGTTGGGAGAGCAGTACTTC
TRBD2	TRBV5-1	TRBJ2-3	few	CASSPDPGLAGLGNTQYF	TGCGCCAGCAGCCCCGACCCGGGACTAGCGGGATTGGGAAATACGCAGTATTTT
.	TRBV28	TRBJ2-5	many	CASSRGRATQETQYF	TGTGCCAGCAGTCGAGGCAGGGCCACCCAAGAGACCCAGTACTTC
TRBD1	TRBV6-2/TRBV6-3	TRBJ2-7	few	CASSYHRDRGQYEQYF	TGTGCCAGCAGTTACCACCGGGACAGGGGGCAATACGAGCAGTACTTC
.	TRBV20-1	TRBJ2-5	.	CSARESAPWAQYF	TGCAGTGCTAGAGAGAGCGCACCATGGGCCCAGTACTTC
.	TRBV7-2	TRBJ2-7	few	CASSLPGLPRGLSSYEQYF	TGTGCCAGCAGCTTACCGGGCCTACCTAGAGGATTGAGCTCCTACGAGCAGTACTTC
.	TRBV20-1	TRBJ2-4	.	CSAREQGPKNIQYF	TGCAGTGCTAGGGAGCAGGGCCCCAAAAACATTCAGTACTTC